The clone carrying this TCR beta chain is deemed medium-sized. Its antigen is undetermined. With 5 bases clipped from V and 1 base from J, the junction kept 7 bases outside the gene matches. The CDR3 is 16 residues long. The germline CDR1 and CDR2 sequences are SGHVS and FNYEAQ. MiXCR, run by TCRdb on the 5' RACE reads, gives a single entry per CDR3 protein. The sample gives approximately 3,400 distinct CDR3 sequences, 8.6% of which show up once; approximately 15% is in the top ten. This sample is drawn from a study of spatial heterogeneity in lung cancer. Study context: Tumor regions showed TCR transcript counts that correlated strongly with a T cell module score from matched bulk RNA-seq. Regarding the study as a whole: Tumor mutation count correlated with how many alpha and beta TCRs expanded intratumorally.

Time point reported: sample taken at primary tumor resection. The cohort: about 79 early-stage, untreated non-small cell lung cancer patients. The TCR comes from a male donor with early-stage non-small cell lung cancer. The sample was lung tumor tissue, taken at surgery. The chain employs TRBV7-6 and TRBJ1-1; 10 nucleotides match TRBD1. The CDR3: CASSQRQGAANTEAFF. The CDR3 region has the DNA TGTGCCAGCAGCCAACGACAGGGGGCGGCGAACACTGAAGCTTTCTTT.